This T cell receptor beta chain is drawn from a study of cytomegalovirus exposure and HLA in healthy donors. This CDR3 comprises 15 residues. The J segment lost 6 bases and the V segment lost 5 bases, leaving 9 bases of the junction unmatched. Germline V gene lookup returns CDR1 MNHEY and CDR2 SMNVEV (reference sequence). 13 Jbeta primers and 60 Vbeta primers were used for the PCR. The protocol was immunoSEQ multiplex PCR, while the TCRdb copy is restricted to in-frame clones and leaves out a portion. The sample lists 120,000 or so clones, 80% occurring once. Sequencing was done on a sample of PBMCs. The clonotype comes from a man aged 30 to 45 in good health and CMV-seropositive. The chain is built from TRBV27 and TRBJ2-3; 9 bases are shared with TRBD1. The CDR3 loop is CASSQRTGEWDTQYF. As DNA, the CDR3 is TGTGCCAGCAGTCAGCGGACAGGGGAGTGGGATACGCAGTATTTT.